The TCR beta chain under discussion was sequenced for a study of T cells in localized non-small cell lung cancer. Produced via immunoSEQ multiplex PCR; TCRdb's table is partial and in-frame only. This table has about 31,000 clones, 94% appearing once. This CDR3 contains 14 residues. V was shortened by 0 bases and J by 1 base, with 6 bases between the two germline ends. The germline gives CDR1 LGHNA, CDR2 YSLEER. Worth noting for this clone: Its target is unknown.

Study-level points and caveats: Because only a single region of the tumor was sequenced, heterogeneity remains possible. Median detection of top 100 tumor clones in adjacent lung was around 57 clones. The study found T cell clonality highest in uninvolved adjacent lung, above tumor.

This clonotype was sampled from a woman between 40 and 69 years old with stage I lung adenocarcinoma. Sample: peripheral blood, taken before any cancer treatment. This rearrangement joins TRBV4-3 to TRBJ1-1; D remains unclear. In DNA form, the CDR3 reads TGCGCCAGCAGCCAAGATCACCGGAACACTGAAGCTTTCTTT. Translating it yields CASSQDHRNTEAFF.